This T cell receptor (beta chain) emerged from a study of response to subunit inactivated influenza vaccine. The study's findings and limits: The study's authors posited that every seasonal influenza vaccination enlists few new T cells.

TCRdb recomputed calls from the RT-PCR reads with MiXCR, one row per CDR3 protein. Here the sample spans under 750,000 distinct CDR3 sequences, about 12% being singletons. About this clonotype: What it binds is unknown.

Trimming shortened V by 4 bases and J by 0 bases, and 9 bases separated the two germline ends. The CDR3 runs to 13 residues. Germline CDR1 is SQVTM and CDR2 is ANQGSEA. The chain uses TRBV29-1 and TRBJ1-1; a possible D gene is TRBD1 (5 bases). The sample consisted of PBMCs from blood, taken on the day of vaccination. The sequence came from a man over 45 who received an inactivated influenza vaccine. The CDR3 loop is CSVAGGLNTEAFF. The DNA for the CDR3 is TGCAGCGTTGCTGGGGGATTGAACACTGAAGCTTTCTTT. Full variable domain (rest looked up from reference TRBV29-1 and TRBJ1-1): SAVISQKPSRDICQRGTSLTIQCQVDSQVTMMFWYRQQPGQSLTLIATANQGSEATYESGFVIDKFPISRPNLTFSTLTVSNMSPEDSSIYLCSVAGGLNTEAFFGQGTRLTVV.